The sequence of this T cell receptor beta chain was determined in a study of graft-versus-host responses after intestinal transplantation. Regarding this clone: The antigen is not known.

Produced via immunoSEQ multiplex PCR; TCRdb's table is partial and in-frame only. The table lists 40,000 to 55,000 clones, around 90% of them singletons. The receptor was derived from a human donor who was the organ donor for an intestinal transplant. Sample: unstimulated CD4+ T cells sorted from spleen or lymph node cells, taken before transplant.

CDR3 amino acids: CASSMGQIGYTF. The CDR3, as DNA: TGTGCCAGCAGTATGGGACAGATTGGCTACACCTTC. The gene calls are TRBV28 and TRBJ1-2, with TRBD1 matching over 7 bases. The germline gives CDR1 MDHEN, CDR2 SYDVKM. CDR3 size: 12 residues. Germline trimming cut 5 bases from V and 7 bases from J; bases unmatched to any gene: 4.